Shown below are 15 T cell receptor beta chains from a single sample sequenced in a study of T cell changes during pregnancy in multiple sclerosis. Sequenced by immunoSEQ multiplex PCR; TCRdb stores in-frame clones only, minus some. This repertoire shows about 46,000 clones, around 90% found once; its top ten account for roughly 3%. This specimen consisted of CD8+ T cells from peripheral blood mononuclear cells, obtained in the second trimester of pregnancy. The receptors here all came from a female donor with multiple sclerosis, enrolled in a pregnancy study.

The chain joins TRBV27 to TRBJ1-5; TRBD1 aligns across 7 bases. The CDR3 is 14 amino acids. Germline assignment: CDR1 MNHEY and CDR2 SMNVEV (reference sequence). CDR3 amino acids: CAAGGQAGNQPQHF. DNA of the CDR3: TGTGCAGCCGGCGGACAGGCGGGCAATCAGCCCCAGCATTTT.

The chain carries TRBV6-5 and TRBJ1-5; the D gene is possibly TRBD1 (5 bases). V was pared by 6 bases and J by 6 bases, with 12 bases between. The germline V gene encodes CDR1 MNHEY and CDR2 SVGAGI. The CDR3 consists of 13 residues. CDR3 amino acids: CASRPGFGQPQHF. The CDR3 DNA is TGTGCCAGCAGGCCAGGGTTCGGTCAGCCCCAGCATTTT.

Here the CDR3 reads CASSTSLAPGYEQYF. Written as DNA, the CDR3 is TGTGCCAGCAGCACCTCACTAGCTCCCGGCTACGAGCAGTACTTC. The chain links TRBV7-9 to TRBJ2-7, with a weak D call TRBD2 (6 bases). Trimming removed 5 bases from V and 3 bases from J, with 17 bases in between. CDR3 length: 15 amino acids. Germline CDR1 and CDR2: SEHNR and FQNEAQ (reference sequence).

The CDR3 region is CASSSRQELSYEQYF. CDR3 sequence (DNA): TGTGCCAGCAGCTCCCGACAGGAACTCTCCTACGAGCAGTACTTC. This chain links TRBV5-6 with TRBJ2-7; perhaps TRBD1 as D (6 bases). In germline, CDR1 is SGHDT, CDR2 YYEEEE. Trimming shortened V by 3 bases and J by 0 bases, and 13 bases separated the two germline ends. There are 15 residues in the CDR3.

V is TRBV19 and J is TRBJ2-5; D gene uncertain. Deletions cut 7 bases from V and 1 base from J, with 19 bases between. Per germline, CDR1 LNHDA and CDR2 SQIVND (reference sequence). The CDR3 totals 16 residues. The CDR3 here is CASTDTPHSSQETQYF. The CDR3 nucleotides are TGTGCCAGTACCGATACGCCCCACTCGAGCCAAGAGACCCAGTACTTC.

The chain is built from TRBV5-1 and TRBJ1-2; no definite D call. CDR1 and CDR2 from the germline V gene are SGHRS and YFSETQ. This CDR3 comprises 15 residues. V was trimmed by 0 bases and J by 6 bases, leaving 15 bases between them. The CDR3, as DNA: TGCGCCAGCAGCTTGGGGCAGGTTTCGATTGATGGCTACACCTTC. This codes for CASSLGQVSIDGYTF.

The rearrangement uses TRBV4-2 and TRBJ2-3; D perhaps matches TRBD2 (6 bases). Germline V gives CDR1 LGHNA, CDR2 YNFKEQ. CDR3 length: 19 amino acids. The V end was cut by 0 bases, the J end by 2 bases, with 21 bases between. The CDR3 coding sequence is TGTGCCAGCAGCCAAGAGGCCCCCTCCTTCCAGCGGGCCACAGATACGCAGTATTTT. It encodes CASSQEAPSFQRATDTQYF.

This chain connects TRBV6-4 to TRBJ2-3, with 10 bases identical to TRBD2. This CDR3 has 15 residues. Trimming at V came to 6 bases and at J to 1 base, leaving 4 bases not matched to a gene. CDR1 is MRHNA and CDR2 is SNTAGT in the germline V gene. DNA of the CDR3: TGTGCCAGCAGCCTAGCGGGGGAGGGCACAGATACGCAGTATTTT. It codes for CASSLAGEGTDTQYF.

The chain employs TRBV9 and TRBJ1-1; the match to TRBD1 covers 7 bases. The CDR3 is 12 amino acids. Losses at the gene ends were 5 bases for V and 13 bases for J; bases not matched to a gene: 11. Germline values: CDR1 SGDLS, CDR2 YYNGEE. The CDR3 bases are TGTGCCAGCAGTGGAGGGGGCGACTCGGGTTTCTTT. This codes for CASSGGGDSGFF.

The rearrangement links TRBV4-3 to TRBJ1-1; D may be TRBD1 (5 bases). Germline CDR1 reads LGHNA; CDR2 reads YSLEER. With 0 bases removed from V and 0 bases from J, the gap between germline ends came to 14 bases. The CDR3 covers 17 residues. The CDR3 reads CASSQDGVGGLNTEAFF. The CDR3 DNA reads TGCGCCAGCAGCCAAGATGGCGTCGGGGGACTGAACACTGAAGCTTTCTTT.

The genes are TRBV7-2 and TRBJ1-2; the match to TRBD1 covers 8 bases. Germline CDR1 reads SGHTA; CDR2 reads FQGNSA. With V trimmed by 1 base and J by 3 bases, 7 bases remained unmatched. The CDR3 is 16 amino acids. The DNA of the CDR3 is TGTGCCAGCAGCTTAGGGTTAGGACAGGGAGACTATGGCTACACCTTC. Residues: CASSLGLGQGDYGYTF.

The V gene is TRBV27, the J gene TRBJ1-5; the D is unclear. This CDR3 has 16 amino acids. In germline, CDR1 is MNHEY, CDR2 SMNVEV (reference sequence). Trimming removed 4 bases from V and 0 bases from J, with 13 bases in between. CDR3 amino acids: CASSYIAGGSNQPQHF. As DNA, the CDR3 is TGTGCCAGCAGTTATATCGCCGGTGGTAGCAATCAGCCCCAGCATTTT.

V is TRBV9 and J is TRBJ1-2, with D tentatively TRBD1 (6 bases). Trimming removed 6 bases from V and 3 bases from J, with 15 bases in between. The germline CDR1 and CDR2 sequences are SGDLS and YYNGEE. The CDR3 has 14 amino acids. CDR3 amino acids: CASNAADSHYGYTF. CDR3 DNA sequence: TGTGCCAGCAACGCGGCGGACAGCCACTATGGCTACACCTTC. Drawing the rest from reference TRBV9 and TRBJ1-2, the complete variable domain is DSGVTQTPKHLITATGQRVTLRCSPRSGDLSVYWYQQSLDQGLQFLIQYYNGEERAKGNILERFSAQQFPDLHSELNLSSLELGDSALYFCASNAADSHYGYTFGSGTRLTVV.

The chain combines TRBV4-2 with TRBJ1-6; D may be TRBD1 (5 bases). The germline V and J ends were trimmed by 3 bases and 4 bases, with 13 bases remaining between them. Germline CDR1 LGHNA, CDR2 YNFKEQ. The CDR3 is 16 residues long. The CDR3 coding sequence is TGTGCCAGCAGCCAGAGGGACTCCGGGTATAATTCACCCCTCCACTTT. Amino acid sequence: CASSQRDSGYNSPLHF.

This chain uses TRBV27 with TRBJ1-2; TRBD1 agrees at 7 bases. CDR3 length: 13 residues. The germline CDR1 and CDR2 sequences are MNHEY and SMNVEV (reference sequence). Trimming at V came to 2 bases and at J to 7 bases, leaving 4 bases not matched to a gene. The CDR3 sequence: CASSLGTEGGYTF. The CDR3, as DNA: TGTGCCAGCAGTTTAGGGACAGAGGGTGGCTACACCTTC.